This passage covers 5 T cell receptor beta chains from one sample sequenced in a study of tumor and adjacent non-tumor tissue in lung cancer (dated by TCRdb to the late 2010s). The library was produced with multiplex PCR. The instrument given in TCRdb is Illumina HiSeq 2500. TCRbeta libraries were constructed through three rounds of nested PCR with primers (Table S4) according to protocols adapted from ARM-PCR. Using fastp at Q25 and MiXCR, TCRdb reprocessed the public reads and kept productive beta chains. Identical CDR3 protein sequences are pooled into one entry, listed with their most common genes and DNA. The sample table holds under 95,000 distinct CDR3 sequences, of which about 70% were seen once. About 16% of the sample comes from the top ten. RNA was isolated from bulk unsorted tissue, and RNA quality was assessed with a NanoDrop ND-1000 and an Agilent 2100. Sequencing used lung tumor tissue. All receptors come from a man in his fifties or sixties with non-small cell lung cancer.

The table lists this clonotype with many counts. The chain couples TRBV12-5 to TRBJ1-2; D remains unclear. The V and J ends lost 1 base and 4 bases respectively, with 10 bases between them. Germline V lookup: CDR1 LGHNT, CDR2 FRNRAP. This CDR3 region has 14 residues. CDR3 loop: CASGLERGTYGYTF. CDR3 nucleotide sequence: TGTGCTAGTGGTTTGGAGCGGGGAACCTATGGCTACACCTTC.

Note on this clonotype: An end of the junction does not agree with germline; a read error may underlie this. The chain carries TRBV5-5 and TRBJ2-1; no clear D gene. The CDR3 has 15 residues. CDR1 is SGHKS, CDR2 YYEKEE, per germline (reference sequence). In nucleotides, the CDR3 is TGTGCCAGCAGTCGGACCATAAGCTCCTACAATGAGCAGATCTTC. Translation: CASSRTISSYNEQIF.

Remarks on this clonotype: A single base separates this from a much larger clone, so it may be a read error. The chain employs TRBV12-3 or TRBV12-4 and TRBJ1-5, with D perhaps matching TRBD1 (6 bases). V gave up 3 bases and J gave up 4 bases, with 7 bases separating them. The CDR3 has 13 residues. The CDR3 sequence is CASSLDRNQPQHF. In DNA form, the CDR3 reads TGTGCCAGCAGTTTGGACAGAAATCAGCCCCAGCATTTT.

Details on this clonotype: In this CDR3 the conserved last residue, phenylalanine or tryptophan, is missing, so a read error is likely. The gene calls are TRBV29-1 and TRBJ1-2; 7 positions agree with TRBD1. Trimming at V came to 6 bases and at J to 4 bases, leaving 11 bases not matched to a gene. Germline assignment: CDR1 SQVTM and CDR2 ANQGSEA. This CDR3 has 14 residues. The CDR3 sequence is CSVTGTDGGYGYTV. The CDR3 coding sequence is TGCAGCGTCACCGGGACAGATGGGGGCTATGGCTACACCGTC.

J is TRBJ2-5 and V is TRBV28, with 7 bases lining up with TRBD2. CDR1 and CDR2 (germline): MDHEN, SYDVKM. J was trimmed by 0 bases and V by 6 bases; bases with no gene match: 10. The CDR3 extends over 16 amino acids. As DNA, the CDR3 is TGTGCCAGCAGGACTCACTTGGCGGGAGACCAAGAGACCCAGTACTTC. Its translation is CASRTHLAGDQETQYF. The full variable domain, completed using reference TRBV28 and TRBJ2-5, is DVKVTQSSRYLVKRTGEKVFLECVQDMDHENMFWYRQDPGLGLRLIYFSYDVKMKEKGDIPEGYSVSREKKERFSLILESASTNQTSMYLCASRTHLAGDQETQYFGPGTRLLVL.